The clone carrying this T cell receptor beta chain has more than one count but fewer than ten. The sample originates from a study of response to subunit inactivated influenza vaccine. TCRdb re-analysed the RT-PCR reads in MiXCR, keeping a single row per CDR3 protein. The sample includes roughly 570,000 distinct CDR3 sequences, around 13% of them seen just once. The sequencing here drew on PBMCs from blood, taken 45 days after vaccination. This clonotype was obtained from a man in his fifties or sixties who received an inactivated influenza vaccine.

The CDR3 here is CASSYMASGTDTQYF. The CDR3 DNA reads as TGTGCCAGCAGCTATATGGCTAGTGGCACAGATACGCAGTATTTT. The chain joins TRBV7-9 to TRBJ2-3; no reliable D call. The CDR3 contains 15 residues. Trimming took off 4 bases at V and 1 base at J, with 12 bases between the two ends. The germline V gene has CDR1 SEHNR and CDR2 FQNEAQ (reference sequence). Full variable domain (rest looked up from reference TRBV7-9 and TRBJ2-3): DTGVSQNPRHKITKRGQNVTFRCDPISEHNRLYWYRQTLGQGPEFLTYFQNEAQLEKSRLLSDRFSAERPKGSFSTLEIQRTEQGDSAMYLCASSYMASGTDTQYFGPGTRLTVL.